The rows below give T cell receptor beta chains drawn from one sample of a study of cytomegalovirus exposure and HLA in healthy donors. The assay was immunoSEQ multiplex PCR, and TCRdb's table has in-frame clones only and misses some. The table includes under 200,000 clones, around 83% detected once. The sample taken for sequencing was PBMCs. These receptors all stem from a man in his forties in good health and CMV-seropositive. CDR3s include the opening cysteine and the closing phenylalanine or tryptophan. The order of the fields is V gene, clone size, D gene, J gene, CDR3 DNA, CDR3 protein. The D gene is left open where the match is weak. Not every row has a clone size; where given, it reads once, few, many or a size class.

v_call: TRBV6-5
clone_size: -
d_call: -
j_call: TRBJ1-1
cdr3_nt: TGTGCCAGCAGTGTACACGGACTGGGAACTGAAGCTTTCTTT
cdr3_aa: CASSVHGLGTEAFF

v_call: TRBV28
clone_size: -
d_call: TRBD1
j_call: TRBJ1-1
cdr3_nt: TGTGCCAGCAGTAGAGAGACAGGGAGAATGAACACTGAAGCTTTCTTT
cdr3_aa: CASSRETGRMNTEAFF

v_call: TRBV7-6
clone_size: once
d_call: TRBD1
j_call: TRBJ1-5
cdr3_nt: TGTGCCAGCAGCCTCTGGGGAGGGGACAGGGGAGGCCTCGATCAGCCCCAGCATTTT
cdr3_aa: CASSLWGGDRGGLDQPQHF

v_call: TRBV6-1
clone_size: -
d_call: TRBD1
j_call: TRBJ2-7
cdr3_nt: TGTGCCAGCAGTGAGCCCGGGACAGGGGTTCCTTACGAGCAGTACTTC
cdr3_aa: CASSEPGTGVPYEQYF

v_call: TRBV9
clone_size: -
d_call: TRBD2
j_call: TRBJ2-3
cdr3_nt: TGTGCCAGCAGCGTGGGTATAGCGGGCGCCCTTAGAGATACGCAGTATTTT
cdr3_aa: CASSVGIAGALRDTQYF

v_call: TRBV2
clone_size: -
d_call: TRBD2
j_call: TRBJ2-3
cdr3_nt: TGTGCCAGCAGTCCCCCGGGACTAGCGGGGACAGATACGCAGTATTTT
cdr3_aa: CASSPPGLAGTDTQYF

v_call: TRBV5-4
clone_size: -
d_call: -
j_call: TRBJ2-7
cdr3_nt: TGTGCCAGCAGCTTGGCGGTAGCGAGGGCGGACGAGCAGTACTTC
cdr3_aa: CASSLAVARADEQYF

v_call: TRBV7-6
clone_size: once
d_call: -
j_call: TRBJ1-4
cdr3_nt: TGTGCCAGCAGCCGAACGCAGGGTATTGGTAATGAAAAACTGTTTTTT
cdr3_aa: CASSRTQGIGNEKLFF

v_call: TRBV5-1
clone_size: -
d_call: -
j_call: TRBJ1-2
cdr3_nt: TGCGCCAGCAGCTTGGGAATTGGGGGCTGGTCCTATGGCTACACCTTC
cdr3_aa: CASSLGIGGWSYGYTF

v_call: TRBV28
clone_size: -
d_call: -
j_call: TRBJ1-3
cdr3_nt: TGTGCCAGCACCACACCCGCTCCATCTGGAAACACCATATATTTT
cdr3_aa: CASTTPAPSGNTIYF

v_call: TRBV5-1
clone_size: -
d_call: -
j_call: TRBJ1-4
cdr3_nt: TGCGCCAGCAGCCCCTTGGGGGGTCGGGATGAAAAACTGTTTTTT
cdr3_aa: CASSPLGGRDEKLFF

v_call: TRBV6-1
clone_size: -
d_call: -
j_call: TRBJ2-1
cdr3_nt: TGTGCCAGCAGTGAAAACCCCACGGGACTCCCAAATGAGCAGTTCTTC
cdr3_aa: CASSENPTGLPNEQFF

v_call: TRBV5-1
clone_size: -
d_call: -
j_call: TRBJ1-3
cdr3_nt: TGCGCCAGCAGCTCTGAGGGGGACTCTGGAAACACCATATATTTT
cdr3_aa: CASSSEGDSGNTIYF

v_call: TRBV5-6
clone_size: -
d_call: -
j_call: TRBJ1-2
cdr3_nt: TGTGCCAGCAGCTTAACAGGGCCCTACTATGGCTACACCTTC
cdr3_aa: CASSLTGPYYGYTF

v_call: TRBV7-9
clone_size: few
d_call: -
j_call: TRBJ2-1
cdr3_nt: TGTGCCAGCAGCTTAACAGCAGACTACAATGAGCAGTTCTTC
cdr3_aa: CASSLTADYNEQFF

v_call: TRBV14
clone_size: -
d_call: TRBD1
j_call: TRBJ2-7
cdr3_nt: TGTGCCAGCAGCCACCGACAGGGAGCAACCCTCAACGAGCAGTACTTC
cdr3_aa: CASSHRQGATLNEQYF

v_call: TRBV19
clone_size: once
d_call: TRBD1
j_call: TRBJ2-2
cdr3_nt: TGTGCCAGTAGTATCTTGACAGGGGGGACCGGGGAGCTGTTTTTT
cdr3_aa: CASSILTGGTGELFF

v_call: TRBV5-1
clone_size: -
d_call: -
j_call: TRBJ2-7
cdr3_nt: TGCGCCAGCAGCTCCTCGGGTAGAGGAACCTACGAGCAGTACTTC
cdr3_aa: CASSSSGRGTYEQYF

v_call: TRBV7-8
clone_size: -
d_call: -
j_call: TRBJ2-5
cdr3_nt: TGTGCCAGCAGACAGAACCAAGAGACCCAGTACTTC
cdr3_aa: CASRQNQETQYF

v_call: TRBV19
clone_size: -
d_call: -
j_call: TRBJ1-5
cdr3_nt: TGTGCCAGTAGTCTACTTCTCTCAGGGTCGAGCAATCAGCCCCAGCATTTT
cdr3_aa: CASSLLLSGSSNQPQHF

v_call: TRBV6-5
clone_size: -
d_call: TRBD2
j_call: TRBJ2-5
cdr3_nt: TGTGCCAGCAGTTTCCGGACTAGCGGGATGGAGACCCAGTACTTC
cdr3_aa: CASSFRTSGMETQYF

v_call: TRBV5-1
clone_size: -
d_call: -
j_call: TRBJ2-5
cdr3_nt: TGCGCCAGCAGCACGCAGGTCCAAGAGACCCAGTACTTC
cdr3_aa: CASSTQVQETQYF

v_call: TRBV7-9
clone_size: -
d_call: TRBD2
j_call: TRBJ2-1
cdr3_nt: TGTGCCAGCAACCAGCGGGAGGAGCAGTTCTTC
cdr3_aa: CASNQREEQFF

v_call: TRBV29-1
clone_size: once
d_call: TRBD1
j_call: TRBJ1-1
cdr3_nt: TGCAGCGTTGATCGGACAGGCACTGAAGCTTTCTTT
cdr3_aa: CSVDRTGTEAFF

v_call: TRBV4-1
clone_size: -
d_call: -
j_call: TRBJ1-1
cdr3_nt: TGCGCCAGCAGCCAAGTGTCGGGAGGGGTCTCGAACACTGAAGCTTTCTTT
cdr3_aa: CASSQVSGGVSNTEAFF

v_call: TRBV6-4
clone_size: few
d_call: -
j_call: TRBJ1-6
cdr3_nt: TGTGCCAGCAGTCCAGGGGCGAATTCACCCCTCCACTTT
cdr3_aa: CASSPGANSPLHF

v_call: TRBV6-6
clone_size: few
d_call: -
j_call: TRBJ2-7
cdr3_nt: TGTGCCAGCAGTGCGGCCCCAAGGGAGCAGTACTTC
cdr3_aa: CASSAAPREQYF

v_call: TRBV6-1
clone_size: -
d_call: -
j_call: TRBJ1-2
cdr3_nt: TGTGCCAGCAGTGAAGGGGGCAGCTATGGCTACACCTTC
cdr3_aa: CASSEGGSYGYTF

v_call: TRBV18
clone_size: -
d_call: TRBD1
j_call: TRBJ1-4
cdr3_nt: TGTGCCAGCTCGACCAGAGGGGGACAGGGGACAACTAATGAAAAACTGTTTTTT
cdr3_aa: CASSTRGGQGTTNEKLFF

v_call: TRBV7-8
clone_size: -
d_call: -
j_call: TRBJ1-2
cdr3_nt: TGTGCCAGCAGCTTGGGCCACTTCGGGAGCTACACCTTC
cdr3_aa: CASSLGHFGSYTF